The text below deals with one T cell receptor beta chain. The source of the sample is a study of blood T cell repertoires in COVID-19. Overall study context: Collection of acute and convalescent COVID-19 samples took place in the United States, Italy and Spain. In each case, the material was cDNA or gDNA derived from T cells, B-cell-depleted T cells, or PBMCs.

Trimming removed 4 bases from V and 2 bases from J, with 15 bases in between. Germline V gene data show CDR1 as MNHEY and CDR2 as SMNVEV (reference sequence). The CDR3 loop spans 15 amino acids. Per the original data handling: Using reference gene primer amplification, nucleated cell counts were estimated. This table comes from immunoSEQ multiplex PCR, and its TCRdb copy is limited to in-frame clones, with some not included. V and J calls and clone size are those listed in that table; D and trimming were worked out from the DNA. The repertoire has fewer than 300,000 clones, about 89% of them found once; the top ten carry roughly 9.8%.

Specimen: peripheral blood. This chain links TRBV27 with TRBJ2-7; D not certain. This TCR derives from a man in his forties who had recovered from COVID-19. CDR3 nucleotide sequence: TGTGCCAGCAGTTCCCTGGGCGCCTTACCCTACGAGCAGTACTTC. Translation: CASSSLGALPYEQYF.